This T cell receptor (beta chain) came from a study of blood T cell repertoires in COVID-19. As handled by the study authors: Nucleated cell counts were estimated from reference gene primer amplification. Only in-frame clones appear in the TCRdb table, and some are missing; sequencing was by immunoSEQ multiplex PCR. V and J calls and clone size are those listed in that table; D and trimming were worked out from the DNA. The sample lists around 300,000 clones; roughly nine tenths were seen once. V was pared by 4 bases and J by 1 base, with 10 bases of the junction left unmatched. The CDR3 is made up of 17 amino acids. Germline V CDR1 and CDR2: SGHRS, YFSETQ.

The receptor was derived from a woman between 40 and 50 years old who had recovered from COVID-19. Sample: peripheral blood. The chain uses TRBV5-1 and TRBJ2-3, with TRBD1 matching 9 bases. CDR3: CASSPDRGVGGTDTQYF. The DNA of the CDR3 is TGCGCCAGCAGCCCGGACAGGGGTGTTGGTGGCACAGATACGCAGTATTTT. Full variable domain (missing parts from reference TRBV5-1 and TRBJ2-3): KAGVTQTPRYLIKTRGQQVTLSCSPISGHRSVSWYQQTPGQGLQFLFEYFSETQRNKGNFPGRFSGRQFSNSRSEMNVSTLELGDSALYLCASSPDRGVGGTDTQYFGPGTRLTVL.